This TCR beta chain is drawn from a study of blood T cell repertoires in COVID-19. Whole-study context: Collection of acute and convalescent COVID-19 samples took place in the United States, Italy and Spain. Sample material is recorded as cDNA or gDNA derived from T cells, B-cell-depleted T cells, or PBMCs.

The authors' processing: Amplifying reference gene primers gave estimates of nucleated cell counts. The repertoire was sequenced with immunoSEQ multiplex PCR; TCRdb's copy has only in-frame clones and lacks some. The D gene and trimming were derived from the DNA, and the V and J assignments and clone size from that table. The table has tens of thousands of clones, 70% to 90% seen once. Between the trimmed V and J ends, which lost 4 bases and 8 bases, there was a span of 11 bases. The CDR3 is 11 residues long. CDR1 and CDR2 (germline): DFQATT, SNEGSKA (reference sequence). Sequenced input: peripheral blood. The TCR was taken from a man in his 60s with acute or convalescent COVID-19. The chain joins TRBV20-1 to TRBJ1-2; possibly TRBD1 for D (5 bases). The DNA for the CDR3 is TGCAGTGCTACTCCGGGGGACGGCTACACCTTC. Translating it yields CSATPGDGYTF.